The T cell receptor (beta chain) under discussion was sequenced for a study of CD8+CD57+ T cells in acquired aplastic anemia. Overall study findings and caveats: Patients and controls were not found to differ significantly in CD8+ Simpson's diversity.

With respect to this clonotype: Antigen: not known.

Germline V CDR1 and CDR2: DFQATT, SNEGSKA (reference sequence). V lost 5 bases, J lost 5 bases, and 9 bases lay in between. The CDR3 is made up of 12 amino acids. All sequencing subjects had displayed CD8+CD57+ cell expansion on flow cytometry. Severe acquired aplastic anemia was present in all patients. Patients had not yet gotten any therapy when their blood was taken for sampling. Both TCR beta VDJ combination and CDR3 sequence profiling were carried out. Genomic DNA was the template for this profiling. TCRdb reanalysed the reads using MiXCR and keeps one entry per CDR3 protein. The table has around 200,000 distinct CDR3 sequences, approximately 52% seen once.

The chain carries TRBV20-1 and TRBJ2-2, with D perhaps matching TRBD1 (6 bases). This TCR came from a human donor with aplastic anemia. Sequenced input: sorted CD4+, CD8+, or CD8+CD57+ T cells (not recorded which) from PBMCs. The CDR3 spells CSAQGTTGELFF. In DNA, the CDR3 is TGCAGTGCTCAGGGGACAACCGGGGAGCTGTTTTTT.